This TCR beta chain is drawn from a study of blood T cell repertoires in COVID-19 (dated by TCRdb to the early 2020s). Turning to the overall study: Samples covering the acute and convalescent phases of COVID-19 were provided by collaborators in the United States, Italy and Spain. The prospective study material was composed of cDNA or gDNA derived from T cells, B-cell-depleted T cells, or PBMCs. Deeply sampled blood TCRbeta repertoires from subjects exposed to, actively infected with, or recovered from COVID-19 were included in the dataset. The repertoires were made available in a free public database intended to serve as a resource for research on the immune response to SARS-CoV-2. The samples were drawn from the first 160 participants of the ongoing ImmuneRACE study and from 950 to 1,500 subjects provided by 6 global collaborators. A de-identified subject ID, COVID-19 status, age in years and sex were almost always included in the sample metadata. HLA class I and class II types, where available, came from metadata supplied by the sample provider rather than from assay-based typing. What the research found in general, with its limitations: The amount of clinical and demographic metadata varied by source and participant and was provided uncurated.

The collaborating institutions used their own protocols to collect whole blood in K2EDTA tubes. Collaborator samples were shipped for TCRbeta analysis as frozen whole blood, isolated PBMCs, or DNA extracted from either sample type. TCRbeta CDR3 regions were amplified from genomic DNA using the immunoSEQ Assay, a bias-controlled multiplex PCR. Regarding the original processing steps: The number of nucleated cells in each sample was estimated by amplification of reference gene primers within the assay. To quantify the absolute abundance of each unique TCRbeta CDR3 rearrangement, sequence reads were collapsed and filtered. Productive Simpson clonality was computed per sample as the square root of Simpson's diversity index over productive rearrangements. This is the immuneACCESS table as TCRdb keeps it, with only in-frame sequences that have V and J called. A part of the clones is gone; compared with another copy, unresolved V genes explain less than half, and the rest is unexplained. The DNA gave D and trimming, while V, J and clone size come from that table. This sample lists 95,000 to 150,000 clones; roughly 86% were detected once. The leading ten clones occupy roughly 4.9% of the sample.

A word on this clone: No antigen is known for it. No clone much larger than this one lies a single base away; base qualities are absent.

The receptor was isolated from a human donor in a cohort sampled during active COVID-19. Sequenced material: peripheral blood.

The CDR3 here reads CASSHTGPDEQYF. The nucleotide sequence reads TGCGCCAGCAGCCACACTGGGCCGGACGAGCAGTACTTC. The sequence joins TRBV4-1 to TRBJ2-7; the D gene remains uncertain. The CDR3 has 13 amino acids, counting the end cysteine and phenylalanine. The only DNA kept is the CDR3, 39 bases in frame from the first base. The germline V gene yields MGHRA for CDR1 and YSYEKL for CDR2. Deletion took 3 bases off V and 5 bases off J, with a span of 11 bases between the germline ends.